Detailed here is one TCR beta chain. Its antigen is not known. This specimen belongs to a study of identical twins. General observations from the study: Researchers caution that invariant MAIT and iNKT cells could partly confound zero-insertion analyses.

TCRdb re-called the 5' RACE reads with MiXCR, one entry per CDR3 protein. The data contain 550,000 to 800,000 distinct CDR3 sequences, around 7.5% of them singletons. CDR1 is LGHNA, CDR2 YNFKEQ, per germline. CDR3 length: 18 residues. Trimming cost V 4 bases and J 10 bases, with 26 bases left between them. These data were also filed under a second study, of yellow fever vaccine responses in identical twins.

This clonotype was obtained from a young woman in good health. The rearrangement links TRBV4-2 to TRBJ1-6; D remains ambiguous. The sample taken for sequencing was PBMCs. As DNA, the CDR3 is TGTGCCAGCAGCCCTTATGGACGTACCTCATCCCCGTCCTCACCCCTCCACTTT. Protein: CASSPYGRTSSPSSPLHF.